The entry that follows covers one TCR beta chain sequence. The data were taken from a study of blood T cell repertoires in COVID-19. Study-level information: Sources were T cells, B-cell-depleted T cells, or PBMCs; the material itself was cDNA or gDNA.

Participant age was about 18 to 89 years, and participants resided in around 24 US areas. Participants had their cohort set by participant-reported clinical history. Original processing methods: Scientists estimated how many nucleated cells there were by amplifying reference gene primers. The protocol was immunoSEQ multiplex PCR, while the TCRdb copy is restricted to in-frame clones and leaves out a portion. For V, J and clone size, that table is used; D and trimming come from the DNA. The repertoire holds 200,000 to 250,000 clones, with 70% to 90% as singletons. Specimen: PBMCs or T cells enriched from blood (not recorded which). The sequence derives from a woman aged 40 to 50 with acute COVID-19.

The chain's CDR3 is CASSIDKNTEAFF. The CDR3 coding sequence is TGTGCCAGCAGCATCGACAAGAACACTGAAGCTTTCTTT. This rearrangement joins TRBV11-3 to TRBJ1-1; D is unresolved. The CDR3 is 13 residues long. The ends were cut back, 5 bases at V and 1 base at J, with 8 bases in the middle. Germline CDR1 is SGHNT and CDR2 is YENEEA. The full variable domain, with the rest looked up from reference TRBV11-3 and TRBJ1-1, is EAGVVQSPRYKIIEKKQPVAFWCNPISGHNTLYWYLQNLGQGPELLIRYENEEAVDDSQLPKDRFSAERLKGVDSTLKIQPAELGDSAVYLCASSIDKNTEAFFGQGTRLTVV.